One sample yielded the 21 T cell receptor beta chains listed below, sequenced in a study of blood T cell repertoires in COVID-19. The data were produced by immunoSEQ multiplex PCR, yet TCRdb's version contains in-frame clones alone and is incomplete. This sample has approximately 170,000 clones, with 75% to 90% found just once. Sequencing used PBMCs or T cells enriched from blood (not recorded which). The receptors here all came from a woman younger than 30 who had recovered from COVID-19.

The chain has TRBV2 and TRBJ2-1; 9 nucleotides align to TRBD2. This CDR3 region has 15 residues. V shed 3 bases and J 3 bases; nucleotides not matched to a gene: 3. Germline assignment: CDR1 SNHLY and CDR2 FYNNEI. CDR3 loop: CASSEGREGYNEQFF. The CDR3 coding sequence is TGTGCCAGCAGTGAGGGGCGGGAGGGCTACAATGAGCAGTTCTTC.

The CDR3: CAWSERQGVQIFYEQYF. The CDR3 DNA reads as TGTGCCTGGAGTGAGCGACAGGGGGTTCAGATTTTTTACGAGCAGTACTTC. J is TRBJ2-7 and V is TRBV30, with 9 positions matching TRBD1. Germline V gives CDR1 GTSNPN, CDR2 SVGIG (reference sequence). The V and J ends lost 1 base and 4 bases, in that order; junction bases with no gene match: 14. This CDR3 spans 17 amino acids.

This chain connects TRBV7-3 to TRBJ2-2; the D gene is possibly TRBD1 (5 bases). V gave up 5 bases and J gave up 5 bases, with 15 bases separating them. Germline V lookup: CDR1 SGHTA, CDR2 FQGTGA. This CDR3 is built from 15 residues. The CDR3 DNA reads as TGTGCCAGCAGCGCTACAGGCCTGTTAACCGGGGAGCTGTTTTTT. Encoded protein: CASSATGLLTGELFF.

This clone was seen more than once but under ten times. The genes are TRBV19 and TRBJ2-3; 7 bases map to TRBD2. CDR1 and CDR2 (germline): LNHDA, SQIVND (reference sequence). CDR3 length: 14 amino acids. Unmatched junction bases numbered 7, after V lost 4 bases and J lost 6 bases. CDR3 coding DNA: TGTGCCAGTAGTACTTCGGGAGGATGGGATACGCAGTATTTT. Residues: CASSTSGGWDTQYF.

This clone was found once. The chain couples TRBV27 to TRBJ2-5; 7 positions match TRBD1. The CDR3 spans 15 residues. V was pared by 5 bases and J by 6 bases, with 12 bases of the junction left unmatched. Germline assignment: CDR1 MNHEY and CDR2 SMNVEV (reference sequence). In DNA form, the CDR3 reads TGTGCCAGCAGTCCGAGGGGGCGCGGAGGCAAGACCCAGTACTTC. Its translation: CASSPRGRGGKTQYF.

The CDR3 region is CAGWRKGSYNSPLHF. DNA for the CDR3: TGTGCCGGATGGAGGAAGGGCTCCTATAATTCACCCCTCCACTTT. This chain uses TRBV2 with TRBJ1-6, with D uncertain. Germline-derived CDR1 and CDR2 are SNHLY and FYNNEI. This CDR3 spans 15 amino acids. The V end lost 11 bases, the J end lost 0 bases, and 14 bases lay between the germline ends.

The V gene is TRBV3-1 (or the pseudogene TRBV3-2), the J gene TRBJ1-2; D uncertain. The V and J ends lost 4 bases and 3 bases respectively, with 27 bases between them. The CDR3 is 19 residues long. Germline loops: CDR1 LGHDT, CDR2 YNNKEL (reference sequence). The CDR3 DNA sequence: TGTGCCAGCAGCCCGGCCCCGGGCGGGCCAGAAACACCATACTATGGCTACACCTTC. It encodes CASSPAPGGPETPYYGYTF.

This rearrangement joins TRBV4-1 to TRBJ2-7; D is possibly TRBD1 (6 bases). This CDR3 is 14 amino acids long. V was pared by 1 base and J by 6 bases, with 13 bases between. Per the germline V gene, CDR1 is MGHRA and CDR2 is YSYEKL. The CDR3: CASSQGDTTFEQYF. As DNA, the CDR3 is TGCGCCAGCAGCCAAGGGGACACTACGTTCGAGCAGTACTTC.

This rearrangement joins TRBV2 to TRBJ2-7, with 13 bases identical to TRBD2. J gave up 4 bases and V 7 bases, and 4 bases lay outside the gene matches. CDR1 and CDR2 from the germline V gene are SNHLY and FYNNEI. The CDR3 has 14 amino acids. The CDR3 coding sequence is TGTGCCAGCACATGGACTAGCGGGAGTTACGAGCAGTACTTC. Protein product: CASTWTSGSYEQYF.

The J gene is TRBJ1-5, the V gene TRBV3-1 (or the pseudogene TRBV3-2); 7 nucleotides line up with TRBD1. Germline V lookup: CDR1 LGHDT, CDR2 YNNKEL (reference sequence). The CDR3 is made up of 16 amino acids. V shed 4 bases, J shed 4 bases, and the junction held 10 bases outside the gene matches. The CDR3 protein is CASSLRGTEKNQPQHF. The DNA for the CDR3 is TGTGCCAGCAGCCTTCGAGGGACAGAGAAGAATCAGCCCCAGCATTTT.

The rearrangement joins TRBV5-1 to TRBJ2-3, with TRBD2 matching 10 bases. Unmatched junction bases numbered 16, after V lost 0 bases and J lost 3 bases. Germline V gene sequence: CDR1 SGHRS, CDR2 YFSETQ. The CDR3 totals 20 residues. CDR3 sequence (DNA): TGCGCCAGCAGCTTGGAGCTGGGGAGGAGCGGGAGGGCCGGAACAGATACGCAGTATTTT. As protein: CASSLELGRSGRAGTDTQYF. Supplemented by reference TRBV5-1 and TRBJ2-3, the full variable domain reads KAGVTQTPRYLIKTRGQQVTLSCSPISGHRSVSWYQQTPGQGLQFLFEYFSETQRNKGNFPGRFSGRQFSNSRSEMNVSTLELGDSALYLCASSLELGRSGRAGTDTQYFGPGTRLTVL.

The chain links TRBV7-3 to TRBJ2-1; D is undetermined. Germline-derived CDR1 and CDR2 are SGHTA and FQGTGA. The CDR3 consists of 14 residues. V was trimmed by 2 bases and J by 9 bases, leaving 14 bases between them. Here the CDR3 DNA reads TGTGCCAGCAGCTTATCGGCAGGCTGGGCTGAGCAGTTCTTC. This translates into CASSLSAGWAEQFF.

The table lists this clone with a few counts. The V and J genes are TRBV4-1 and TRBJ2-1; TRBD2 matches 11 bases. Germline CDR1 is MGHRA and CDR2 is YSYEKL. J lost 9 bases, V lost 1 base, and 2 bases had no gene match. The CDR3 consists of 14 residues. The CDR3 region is CASSQASGRTEQFF. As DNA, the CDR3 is TGCGCCAGCAGCCAAGCTAGCGGGAGGACTGAGCAGTTCTTC.

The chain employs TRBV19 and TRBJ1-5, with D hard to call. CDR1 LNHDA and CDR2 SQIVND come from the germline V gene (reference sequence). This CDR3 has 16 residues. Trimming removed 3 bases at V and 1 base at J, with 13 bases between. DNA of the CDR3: TGTGCCAGTAGTATTAGAGGGCAGGCGAGCAATCAGCCCCAGCATTTT. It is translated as CASSIRGQASNQPQHF. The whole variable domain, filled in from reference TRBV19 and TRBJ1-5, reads DGGITQSPKYLFRKEGQNVTLSCEQNLNHDAMYWYRQDPGQGLRLIYYSQIVNDFQKGDIAEGYSVSREKKESFPLTVTSAQKNPTAFYLCASSIRGQASNQPQHFGDGTRLSIL.

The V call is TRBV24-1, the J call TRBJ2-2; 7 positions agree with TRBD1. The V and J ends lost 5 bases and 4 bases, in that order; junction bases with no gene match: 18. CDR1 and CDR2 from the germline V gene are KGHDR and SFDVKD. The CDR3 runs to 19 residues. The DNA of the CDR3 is TGTGCCACCAGTGGGGGTGGAGCCACAGGGGATGGACCCACCGGGGAGCTGTTTTTT. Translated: CATSGGGATGDGPTGELFF.

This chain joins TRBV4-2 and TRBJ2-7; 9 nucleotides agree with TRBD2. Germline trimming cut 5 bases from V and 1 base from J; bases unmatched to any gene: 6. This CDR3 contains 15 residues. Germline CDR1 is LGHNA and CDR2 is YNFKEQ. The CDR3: CASSLVTSGSYEQYF. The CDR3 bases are TGTGCCAGCAGCTTAGTGACTAGCGGTTCCTACGAGCAGTACTTC.

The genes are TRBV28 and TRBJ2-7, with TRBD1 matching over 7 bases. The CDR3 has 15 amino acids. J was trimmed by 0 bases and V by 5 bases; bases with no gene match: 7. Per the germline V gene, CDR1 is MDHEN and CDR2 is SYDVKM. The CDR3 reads CASSPTGKSSYEQYF. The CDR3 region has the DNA TGTGCCAGCAGTCCGACAGGGAAGAGCTCCTACGAGCAGTACTTC.

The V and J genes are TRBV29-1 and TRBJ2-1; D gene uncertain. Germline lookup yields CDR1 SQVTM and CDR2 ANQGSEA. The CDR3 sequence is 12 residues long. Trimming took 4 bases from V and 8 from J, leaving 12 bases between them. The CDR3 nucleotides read TGCAGCGTTGTTGCGGAGTTCGATGAGCAGTTCTTC. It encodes CSVVAEFDEQFF.

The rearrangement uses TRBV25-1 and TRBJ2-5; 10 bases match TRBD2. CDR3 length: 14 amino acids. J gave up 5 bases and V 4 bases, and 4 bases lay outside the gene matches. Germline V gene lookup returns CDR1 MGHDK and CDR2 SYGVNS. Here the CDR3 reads CASSGVAGGETQYF. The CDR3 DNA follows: TGTGCCAGCAGTGGAGTAGCGGGAGGTGAGACCCAGTACTTC. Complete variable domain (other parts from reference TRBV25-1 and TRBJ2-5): EADIYQTPRYLVIGTGKKITLECSQTMGHDKMYWYQQDPGMELHLIHYSYGVNSTEKGDLSSESTVSRIRTEHFPLTLESARPSHTSQYLCASSGVAGGETQYFGPGTRLLVL.

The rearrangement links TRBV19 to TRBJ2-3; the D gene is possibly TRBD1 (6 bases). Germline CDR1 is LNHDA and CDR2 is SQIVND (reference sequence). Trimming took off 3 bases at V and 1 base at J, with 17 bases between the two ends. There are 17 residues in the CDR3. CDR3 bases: TGTGCCAGTAGTATCACCCGGACAGCTCGGGGCACAGATACGCAGTATTTT. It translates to CASSITRTARGTDTQYF.

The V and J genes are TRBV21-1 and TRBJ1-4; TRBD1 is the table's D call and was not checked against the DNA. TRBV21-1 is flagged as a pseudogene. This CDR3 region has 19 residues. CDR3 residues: CASSKDKGWTEATNEKLFF. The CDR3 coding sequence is TGTGCCAGCAGCAAAGATAAAGGATGGACAGAGGCAACTAATGAAAAACTGTTTTTT.